This record looks at one T cell receptor beta chain sequence and its context. This sample is part of a study of preoperative IRX-2 immunotherapy in early breast cancer. This CDR3 has 15 amino acids. Germline V CDR1 and CDR2: MDHEN, SYDVKM. Trimming pared 1 base from V and 3 bases from J, leaving 10 bases between. TCRdb keeps only in-frame clones here, not all; method: immunoSEQ multiplex PCR. The top ten hold about 1.5% of the sample, which has 30,000 to 45,000 clones, roughly four fifths seen once. The sample's treatment: preoperative locoregional IRX-2 cytokine immunotherapy. This phase Ib study tested locoregional IRX-2 cytokine immunotherapy given before surgery.

This sequence was found in a human donor with breast cancer. This chain uses TRBV28 with TRBJ1-5; D not certain. The starting material was lymph node tissue, obtained after IRX-2 immunotherapy. The CDR3 DNA reads as TGTGCCAGCAGTTTATTTCAATCGATCAATCAGCCCCAGCATTTT. It specifies CASSLFQSINQPQHF. The full variable domain, its missing parts supplied by reference TRBV28 and TRBJ1-5, is DVKVTQSSRYLVKRTGEKVFLECVQDMDHENMFWYRQDPGLGLRLIYFSYDVKMKEKGDIPEGYSVSREKKERFSLILESASTNQTSMYLCASSLFQSINQPQHFGDGTRLSIL.